This T cell receptor (beta chain) was identified during a study of T-cell memory formation after mild COVID-19. Study background: Largely donor-specific sequence clusters came from two donors. Study-wide results and caveats: Memory cells collected pre-infection included some clones that later responded, suggesting cross-reactive memory joined.

Germline lookup yields CDR1 SGHTA and CDR2 FQGNSA. This CDR3 has 14 residues. V lost 4 bases, J lost 5 bases, and 14 bases lay in between. TCRdb used MiXCR to reprocess the 5' RACE reads, holding one entry per CDR3 protein. The sample holds about 90,000 distinct CDR3 sequences; over 12% are singletons and the top ten take approximately 40%. On this clonotype: Its cognate antigen is unknown.

The chain joins TRBV7-2 to TRBJ2-5; tentative D call: TRBD1 (7 bases). Sequencing was performed on PBMCs or a T cell subset sorted from them (not recorded which). The clonotype was recovered from a man aged 18 to 30 who had mild COVID-19 (a few samples of this study predate the infection). Cell type and time point are not known. The CDR3 bases are TGTGCCAGCAGCTCAGACAGGGACTGGGAGACCCAGTACTTC. Its translation is CASSSDRDWETQYF.